This entry lists 17 T cell receptor beta chains sequenced from one sample in a study of blood T cell repertoires in COVID-19. Assay: immunoSEQ multiplex PCR; the TCRdb copy retains only in-frame clones and omits some. The sample contains 150,000 to 200,000 clones, approximately 85% of which appear only once. Sequencing was carried out using peripheral blood. Every receptor here comes from a woman aged 60 to 75 with COVID-19, enrolled during active disease.

This clone was recorded once. The CDR3 loop reads CASSSPGLGRDEQYF. As DNA, the CDR3 is TGTGCCAGTAGTTCTCCGGGACTAGGGAGGGACGAGCAGTACTTC. The V call is TRBV19, the J call TRBJ2-7; 8 bases map to TRBD2. J was trimmed by 5 bases and V by 5 bases; bases with no gene match: 11. Germline loops: CDR1 LNHDA, CDR2 SQIVND (reference sequence). The CDR3 length is 15 residues.

Concerning this clone itself: Other DNA sequences in this sample translate to the same CDR3. The chain combines TRBV15 with TRBJ1-3; D is perhaps TRBD1 (6 bases). Looked up from germline, CDR1 is LNHNV and CDR2 is YYDKDF (reference sequence). The CDR3 length is 16 residues. With 0 bases removed from V and 2 bases from J, the gap between germline ends came to 11 bases. Here the CDR3 reads CATSRDRGAAGNTIYF. The DNA of the CDR3 is TGTGCCACCAGCAGAGATCGGGGGGCTGCTGGAAACACCATATATTTT. Filled out from reference TRBV15 and TRBJ1-3, the complete variable domain reads DAMVIQNPRYQVTQFGKPVTLSCSQTLNHNVMYWYQQKSSQAPKLLFHYYDKDFNNEADTPDNFQSRRPNTSFCFLDIRSPGLGDTAMYLCATSRDRGAAGNTIYFGEGSWLTVV.

This chain connects TRBV29-1 to TRBJ2-3; possibly TRBD2 for D (6 bases). CDR1 is SQVTM, CDR2 ANQGSEA, per germline. This CDR3 has 14 residues. V was cut by 4 bases and J by 5 bases, with 16 bases left in between. This CDR3 reads CSVAAGSRRDTQYF. The CDR3 nucleotides are TGCAGCGTTGCCGCCGGGAGTCGTAGAGATACGCAGTATTTT.

The chain uses TRBV10-3 and TRBJ2-7, with D maybe TRBD1 (7 bases). The ends were cut back, 0 bases at V and 6 bases at J, with 18 bases in the middle. The CDR3 runs 16 residues. CDR1 and CDR2 (germline): ENHRY, SYGVKD. The CDR3: CAISESGRQGGSEQYF. The DNA of the CDR3 is TGTGCCATCAGTGAGTCAGGCCGACAGGGAGGCAGCGAGCAGTACTTC.

V is TRBV9 and J is TRBJ2-2; 8 positions agree with TRBD1. The germline CDR1 and CDR2 sequences are SGDLS and YYNGEE. The CDR3 spans 15 residues. V dropped 4 bases and J dropped 3; count of bases not matched to a gene: 5. CDR3 sequence reads: CASSRTGGDTGELFF. CDR3 nucleotide sequence: TGTGCCAGCAGCAGAACAGGGGGAGACACCGGGGAGCTGTTTTTT.

The chain uses TRBV19 and TRBJ2-3, with D possibly being TRBD1 (5 bases). The CDR3 runs 12 residues. Germline CDR1 and CDR2: LNHDA and SQIVND (reference sequence). The ends were cut back, 11 bases at V and 5 bases at J, with 14 bases in the middle. The CDR3 here is CAASSREDTQYF. Written as DNA, the CDR3 is TGTGCCGCCTCATCCAGGGAAGATACGCAGTATTTT.

The chain joins TRBV7-3 to TRBJ2-7; 14 bases fit TRBD2. V was pared by 6 bases and J by 3 bases, with 13 bases of the junction left unmatched. CDR1 and CDR2 (germline): SGHTA, FQGTGA. This CDR3 spans 18 amino acids. The CDR3 reads CASSPGPGLAGALYEQYF. CDR3 nucleotide sequence: TGTGCCAGCAGTCCGGGGCCGGGACTAGCGGGAGCTCTCTACGAGCAGTACTTC.

The chain links TRBV6-5 to TRBJ2-7; TRBD1 is a possible D gene (6 bases). Per the germline V gene, CDR1 is MNHEY and CDR2 is SVGAGI. This CDR3 has 16 residues. The V end lost 0 bases, the J end lost 0 bases, and 12 bases lay between the germline ends. In DNA, the CDR3 is TGTGCCAGCAGTTACTCTGCTAGGGGGAGCTCCTACGAGCAGTACGTC. As protein: CASSYSARGSSYEQYV.

The chain couples TRBV6-5 to TRBJ1-1, with D possibly matching TRBD1 (5 bases). Germline values: CDR1 MNHEY, CDR2 SVGAGI. This CDR3 region has 14 residues. The germline V and J ends were trimmed by 4 bases and 4 bases, with 13 bases remaining between them. CDR3 region: CASSLRRVATEAFF. CDR3 DNA: TGTGCCAGCAGTTTACGCAGGGTCGCCACTGAAGCTTTCTTT.

This chain links TRBV7-3 with TRBJ2-1; 15 bases fit TRBD2. V dropped 1 base and J dropped 10; count of bases not matched to a gene: 11. Germline values: CDR1 SGHTA, CDR2 FQGTGA. The CDR3 contains 18 residues. As DNA, the CDR3 is TGTGCCAGCAGCTTAAGCCCCGGGACTAGCGGGAGGATAAAGGAGCAGTTCTTC. Translating it yields CASSLSPGTSGRIKEQFF.

This clone was recorded at least ten times. The chain uses TRBV7-3 and TRBJ2-3, with 10 bases fitting TRBD2. Losses at the gene ends were 0 bases for V and 0 bases for J; bases not matched to a gene: 6. From germline, CDR1 is SGHTA and CDR2 FQGTGA. The CDR3 loop spans 18 amino acids. This chain's CDR3 is CASSLTPIAGGSTDTQYF. CDR3 DNA sequence: TGTGCCAGCAGCTTAACTCCAATAGCGGGAGGTAGCACAGATACGCAGTATTTT.

This rearrangement joins TRBV28 to TRBJ2-1; D perhaps matches TRBD2 (6 bases). Germline-derived CDR1 and CDR2 are MDHEN and SYDVKM. V lost 2 bases and J lost 7, with 15 bases in between. There are 15 residues in the CDR3. In DNA, the CDR3 is TGTGCCAGCAGTTTAAATTTGGGGGGTTCGAATGAGCAGTTCTTC. Translating it yields CASSLNLGGSNEQFF.

The chain has TRBV2 and TRBJ2-3, with a tentative D call TRBD2 (5 bases). V lost 5 bases and J lost 2, with 14 bases in between. CDR3 length: 15 residues. CDR1 is SNHLY and CDR2 is FYNNEI in the germline V gene. CDR3 region: CASSPPRGATDTQYF. DNA of the CDR3: TGTGCCAGCAGTCCCCCCCGGGGTGCCACAGATACGCAGTATTTT. Drawing the rest from reference TRBV2 and TRBJ2-3, the complete variable domain is EPEVTQTPSHQVTQMGQEVILRCVPISNHLYFYWYRQILGQKVEFLVSFYNNEISEKSEIFDDQFSVERPDGSNFTLKIRSTKLEDSAMYFCASSPPRGATDTQYFGPGTRLTVL.

This chain links TRBV19 with TRBJ2-7; TRBD1 might be the D (6 bases). Between the trimmed V and J ends, which lost 5 bases and 5 bases, there was a span of 16 bases. The CDR3 is 14 amino acids. Germline loops: CDR1 LNHDA, CDR2 SQIVND (reference sequence). CDR3 residues: CASSPQRQDHEQYF. CDR3 coding DNA: TGTGCCAGTAGTCCCCAACGACAGGACCACGAGCAGTACTTC.

The chain employs TRBV29-1 and TRBJ2-7; D remains ambiguous. Germline V gives CDR1 SQVTM, CDR2 ANQGSEA. V was pared by 2 bases and J by 7 bases, with 12 bases between. The CDR3 is made up of 12 amino acids. Here the CDR3 reads CSVETDHREQYV. Written as DNA, the CDR3 is TGCAGCGTTGAAACCGACCACAGAGAGCAGTACGTC.

The chain has TRBV24-1 and TRBJ2-3; D possibly corresponds to TRBD2 (6 bases). The CDR3 is 14 amino acids. V lost 8 bases and J lost 3, with 14 bases in between. CDR1 and CDR2 from the germline V gene are KGHDR and SFDVKD. The CDR3, as DNA: TGTGCCACCACGAAGGAGGGCGGAACAGATACGCAGTATTTT. Translated, it gives CATTKEGGTDTQYF.

The chain carries TRBV3-1 (or the pseudogene TRBV3-2) and TRBJ2-3, with D unresolved. The ends were cut back, 4 bases at V and 3 bases at J, with 11 bases in the middle. This CDR3 has 14 residues. Germline V gene data show CDR1 as LGHDT and CDR2 as YNNKEL (reference sequence). CDR3 nucleotide sequence: TGTGCCAGCAGCCTCCGCGAGAGTACAGATACGCAGTATTTT. Its translation: CASSLRESTDTQYF.